A single T cell receptor beta chain is shown here with its context. This sample's TCRbeta library carried unique molecular identifier barcodes. Using its own MiXCR run on the PCR reads, TCRdb lists one record per CDR3 protein. The sample holds a few hundred thousand distinct CDR3 sequences, under 13% seen once. This entry is derived from a study of T-cell reconstitution after alpha-beta-depleted transplantation in children. This CDR3 region has 15 residues. Germline V lookup: CDR1 SGHTA, CDR2 FQGTGA. The junction had 10 bases not matched to a gene; V was cut back by 5 bases and J by 5 bases. The material sequenced was PBMCs from the stem cell graft donor, taken from the stem cell graft. The sequence came from a human donor who donated a stem cell graft to a child with acute lymphoblastic leukemia. The rearrangement joins TRBV7-3 to TRBJ2-3, with TRBD1 identical over 7 bases. CDR3: CASSPQGRGRDTQYF. Here the CDR3 DNA reads TGTGCCAGCAGCCCACAGGGGAGAGGAAGAGATACGCAGTATTTT.